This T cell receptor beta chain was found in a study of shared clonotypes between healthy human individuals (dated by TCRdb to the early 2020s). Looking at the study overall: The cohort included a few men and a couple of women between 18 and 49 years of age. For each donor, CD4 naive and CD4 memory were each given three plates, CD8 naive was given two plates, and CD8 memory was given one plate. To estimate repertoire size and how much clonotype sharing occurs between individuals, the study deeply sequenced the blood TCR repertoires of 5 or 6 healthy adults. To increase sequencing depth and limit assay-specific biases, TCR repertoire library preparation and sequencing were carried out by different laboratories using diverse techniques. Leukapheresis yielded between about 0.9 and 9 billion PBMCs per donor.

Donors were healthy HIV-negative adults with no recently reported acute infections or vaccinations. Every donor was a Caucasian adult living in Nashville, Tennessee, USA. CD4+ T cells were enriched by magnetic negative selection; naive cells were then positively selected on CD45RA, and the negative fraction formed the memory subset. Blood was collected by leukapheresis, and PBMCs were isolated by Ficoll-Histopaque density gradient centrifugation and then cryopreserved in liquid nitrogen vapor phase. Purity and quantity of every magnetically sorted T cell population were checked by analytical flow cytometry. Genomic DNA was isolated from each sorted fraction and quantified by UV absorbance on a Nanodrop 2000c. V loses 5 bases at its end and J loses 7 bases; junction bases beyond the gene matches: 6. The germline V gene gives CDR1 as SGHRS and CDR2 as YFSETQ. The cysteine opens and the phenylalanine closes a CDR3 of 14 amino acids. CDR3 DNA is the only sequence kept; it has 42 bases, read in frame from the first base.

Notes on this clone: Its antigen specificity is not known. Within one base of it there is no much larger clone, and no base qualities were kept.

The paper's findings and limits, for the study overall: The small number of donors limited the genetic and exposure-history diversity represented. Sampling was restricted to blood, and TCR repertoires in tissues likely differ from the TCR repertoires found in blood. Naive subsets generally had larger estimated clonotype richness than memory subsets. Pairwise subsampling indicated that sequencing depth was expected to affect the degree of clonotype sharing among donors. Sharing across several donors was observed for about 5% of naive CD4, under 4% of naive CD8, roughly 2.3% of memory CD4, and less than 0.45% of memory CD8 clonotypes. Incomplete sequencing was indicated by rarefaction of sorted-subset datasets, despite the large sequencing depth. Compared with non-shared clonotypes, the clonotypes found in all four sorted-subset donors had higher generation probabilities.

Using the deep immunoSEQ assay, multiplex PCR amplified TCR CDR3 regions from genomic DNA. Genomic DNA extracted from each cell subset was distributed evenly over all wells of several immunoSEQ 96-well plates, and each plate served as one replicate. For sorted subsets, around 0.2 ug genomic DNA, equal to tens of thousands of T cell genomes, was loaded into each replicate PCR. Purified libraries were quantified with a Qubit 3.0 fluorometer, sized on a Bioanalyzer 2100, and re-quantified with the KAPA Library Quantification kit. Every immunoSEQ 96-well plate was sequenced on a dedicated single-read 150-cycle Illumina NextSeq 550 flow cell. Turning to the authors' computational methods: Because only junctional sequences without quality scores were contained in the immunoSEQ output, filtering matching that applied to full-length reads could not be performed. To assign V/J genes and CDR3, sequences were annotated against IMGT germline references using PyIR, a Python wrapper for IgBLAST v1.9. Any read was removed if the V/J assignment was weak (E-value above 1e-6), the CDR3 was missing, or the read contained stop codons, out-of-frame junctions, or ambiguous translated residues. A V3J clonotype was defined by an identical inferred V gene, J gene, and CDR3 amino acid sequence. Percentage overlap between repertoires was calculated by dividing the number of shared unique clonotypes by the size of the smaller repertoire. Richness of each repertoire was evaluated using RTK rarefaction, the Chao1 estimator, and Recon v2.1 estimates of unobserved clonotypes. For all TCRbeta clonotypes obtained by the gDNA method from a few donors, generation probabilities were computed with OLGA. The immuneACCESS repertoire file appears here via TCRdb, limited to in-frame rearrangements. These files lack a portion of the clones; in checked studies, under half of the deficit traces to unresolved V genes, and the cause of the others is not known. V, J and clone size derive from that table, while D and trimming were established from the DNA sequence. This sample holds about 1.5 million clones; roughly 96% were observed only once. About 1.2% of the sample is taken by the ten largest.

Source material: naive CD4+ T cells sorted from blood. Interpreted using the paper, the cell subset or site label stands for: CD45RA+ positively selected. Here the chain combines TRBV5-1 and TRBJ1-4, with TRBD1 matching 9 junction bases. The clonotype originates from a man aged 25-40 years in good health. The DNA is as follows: TGCGCCAGCAGGTCCGGGACAGGGATTGAAAAACTGTTTTTT. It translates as CASRSGTGIEKLFF. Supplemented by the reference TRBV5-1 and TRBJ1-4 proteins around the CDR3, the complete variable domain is KAGVTQTPRYLIKTRGQQVTLSCSPISGHRSVSWYQQTPGQGLQFLFEYFSETQRNKGNFPGRFSGRQFSNSRSEMNVSTLELGDSALYLCASRSGTGIEKLFFGSGTQLSVL.